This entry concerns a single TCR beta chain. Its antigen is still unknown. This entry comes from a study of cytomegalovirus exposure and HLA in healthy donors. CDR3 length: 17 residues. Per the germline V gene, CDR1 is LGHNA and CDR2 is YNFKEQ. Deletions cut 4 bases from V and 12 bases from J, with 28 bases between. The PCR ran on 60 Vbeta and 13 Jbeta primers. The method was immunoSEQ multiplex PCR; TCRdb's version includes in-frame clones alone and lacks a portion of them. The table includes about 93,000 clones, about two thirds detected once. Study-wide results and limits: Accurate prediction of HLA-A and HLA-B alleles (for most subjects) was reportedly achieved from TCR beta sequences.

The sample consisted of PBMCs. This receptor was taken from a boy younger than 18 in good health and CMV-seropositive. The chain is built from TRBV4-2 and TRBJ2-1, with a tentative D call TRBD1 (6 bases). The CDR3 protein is CASSLSTGAGGSGVQFF. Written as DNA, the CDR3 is TGTGCCAGCAGCCTCTCGACAGGAGCTGGCGGCTCTGGGGTGCAGTTCTTC.